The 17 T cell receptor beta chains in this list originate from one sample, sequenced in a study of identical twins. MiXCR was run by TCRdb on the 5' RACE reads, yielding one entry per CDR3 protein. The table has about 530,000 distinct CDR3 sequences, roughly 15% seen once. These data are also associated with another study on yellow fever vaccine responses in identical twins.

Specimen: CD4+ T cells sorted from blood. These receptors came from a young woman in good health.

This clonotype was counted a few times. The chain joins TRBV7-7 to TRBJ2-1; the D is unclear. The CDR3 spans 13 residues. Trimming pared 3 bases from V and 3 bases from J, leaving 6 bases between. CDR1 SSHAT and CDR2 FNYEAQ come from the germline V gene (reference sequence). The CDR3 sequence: CASSFSDYNEQFF. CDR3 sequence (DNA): TGTGCCAGCAGCTTTTCAGACTACAATGAGCAGTTCTTC.

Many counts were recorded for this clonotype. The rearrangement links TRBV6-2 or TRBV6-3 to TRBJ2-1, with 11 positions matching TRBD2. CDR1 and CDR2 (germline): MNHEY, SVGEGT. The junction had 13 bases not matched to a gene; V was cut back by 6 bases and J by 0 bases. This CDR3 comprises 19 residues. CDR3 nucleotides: TGTGCCAGCAGGCCGAACCGGACTAGCGGGCCCAACTCCTACAATGAGCAGTTCTTC. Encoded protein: CASRPNRTSGPNSYNEQFF.

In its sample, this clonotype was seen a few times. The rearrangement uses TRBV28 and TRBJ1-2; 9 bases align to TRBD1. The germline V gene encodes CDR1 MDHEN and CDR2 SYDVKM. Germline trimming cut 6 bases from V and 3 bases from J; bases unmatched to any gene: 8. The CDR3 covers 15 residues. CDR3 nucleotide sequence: TGTGCCAGCAGAACGCCGGGACAGGGAGACTATGGCTACACCTTC. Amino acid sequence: CASRTPGQGDYGYTF.

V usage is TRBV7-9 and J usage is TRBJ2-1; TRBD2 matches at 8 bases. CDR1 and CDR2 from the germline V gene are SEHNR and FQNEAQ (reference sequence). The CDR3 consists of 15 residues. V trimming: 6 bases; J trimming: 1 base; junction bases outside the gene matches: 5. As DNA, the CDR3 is TGTGCCAGCAGTGCCAGCGGGAGATCCTACAATGAGCAGTTCTTC. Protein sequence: CASSASGRSYNEQFF.

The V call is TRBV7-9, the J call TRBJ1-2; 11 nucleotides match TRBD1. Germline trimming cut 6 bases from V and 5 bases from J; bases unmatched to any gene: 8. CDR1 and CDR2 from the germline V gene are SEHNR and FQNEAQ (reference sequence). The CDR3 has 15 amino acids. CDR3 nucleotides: TGTGCCAGCAGTGCTCCGGGACAGGGGGTATATGGCTACACCTTC. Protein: CASSAPGQGVYGYTF.

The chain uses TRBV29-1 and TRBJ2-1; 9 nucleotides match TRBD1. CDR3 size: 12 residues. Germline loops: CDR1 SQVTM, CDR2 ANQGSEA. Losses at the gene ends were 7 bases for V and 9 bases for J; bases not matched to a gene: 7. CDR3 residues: CSAGQGMGEQFF. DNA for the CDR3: TGCAGCGCCGGACAGGGGATGGGTGAGCAGTTCTTC.

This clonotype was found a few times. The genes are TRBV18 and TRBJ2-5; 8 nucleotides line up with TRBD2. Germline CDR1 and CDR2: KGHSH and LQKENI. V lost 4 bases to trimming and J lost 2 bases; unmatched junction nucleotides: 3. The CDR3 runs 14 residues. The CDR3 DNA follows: TGTGCCAGCTCACTTCAGCGGGGGCAAGAGACCCAGTACTTC. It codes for CASSLQRGQETQYF.

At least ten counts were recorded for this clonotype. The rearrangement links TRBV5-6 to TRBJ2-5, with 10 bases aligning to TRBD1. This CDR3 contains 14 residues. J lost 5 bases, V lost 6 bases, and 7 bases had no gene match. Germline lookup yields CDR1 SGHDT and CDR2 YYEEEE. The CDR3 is CASTRQGAGETQYF. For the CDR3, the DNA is TGTGCCAGCACCCGACAGGGGGCTGGTGAGACCCAGTACTTC.

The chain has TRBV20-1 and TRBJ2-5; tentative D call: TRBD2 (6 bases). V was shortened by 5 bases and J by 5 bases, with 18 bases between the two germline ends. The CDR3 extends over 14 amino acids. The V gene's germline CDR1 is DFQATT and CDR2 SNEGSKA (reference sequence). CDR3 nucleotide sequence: TGCAGTGCTGGCTCGAGGGACTTCCGGGAGACCCAGTACTTC. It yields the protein CSAGSRDFRETQYF.

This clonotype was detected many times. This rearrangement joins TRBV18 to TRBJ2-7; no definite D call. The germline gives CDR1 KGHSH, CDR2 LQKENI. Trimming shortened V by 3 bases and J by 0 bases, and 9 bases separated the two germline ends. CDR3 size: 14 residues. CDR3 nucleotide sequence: TGTGCCAGCTCACCTCCGGTCGACTCCTACGAGCAGTACTTC. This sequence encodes CASSPPVDSYEQYF.

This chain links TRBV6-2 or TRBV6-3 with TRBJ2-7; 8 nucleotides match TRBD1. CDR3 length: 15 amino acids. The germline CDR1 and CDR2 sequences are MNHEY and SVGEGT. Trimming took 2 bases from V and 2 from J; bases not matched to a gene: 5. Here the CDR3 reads CASSYAGTGAYEQYF. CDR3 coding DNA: TGTGCCAGCAGTTACGCCGGGACAGGAGCCTACGAGCAGTACTTC.

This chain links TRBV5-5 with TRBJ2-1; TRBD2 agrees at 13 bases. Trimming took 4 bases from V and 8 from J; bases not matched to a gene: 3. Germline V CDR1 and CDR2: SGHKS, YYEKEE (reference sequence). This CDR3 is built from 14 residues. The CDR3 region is CASSMTSGRHEQFF. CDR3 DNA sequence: TGTGCCAGCAGCATGACTAGCGGGAGGCATGAGCAGTTCTTC.

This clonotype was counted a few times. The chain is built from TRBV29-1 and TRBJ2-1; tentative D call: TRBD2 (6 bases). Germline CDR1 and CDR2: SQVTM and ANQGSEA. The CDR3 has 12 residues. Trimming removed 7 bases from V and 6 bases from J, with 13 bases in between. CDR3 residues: CSAQTSFNEQFF. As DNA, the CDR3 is TGCAGCGCCCAGACTAGTTTCAATGAGCAGTTCTTC.

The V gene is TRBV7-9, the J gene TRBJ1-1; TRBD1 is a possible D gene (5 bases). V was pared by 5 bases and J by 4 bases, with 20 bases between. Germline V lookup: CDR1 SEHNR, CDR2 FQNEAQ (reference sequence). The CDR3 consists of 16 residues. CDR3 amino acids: CASSGRDLKKGTEAFF. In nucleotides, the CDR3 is TGTGCCAGCAGCGGTAGGGACTTGAAGAAGGGCACTGAAGCTTTCTTT.

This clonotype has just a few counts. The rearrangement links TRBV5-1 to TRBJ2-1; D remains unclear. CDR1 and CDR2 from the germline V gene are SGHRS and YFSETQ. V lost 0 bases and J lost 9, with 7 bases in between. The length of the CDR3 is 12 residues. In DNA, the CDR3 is TGCGCCAGCAGCTTGGAAGGTATTGAGCAGTTCTTC. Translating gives CASSLEGIEQFF.

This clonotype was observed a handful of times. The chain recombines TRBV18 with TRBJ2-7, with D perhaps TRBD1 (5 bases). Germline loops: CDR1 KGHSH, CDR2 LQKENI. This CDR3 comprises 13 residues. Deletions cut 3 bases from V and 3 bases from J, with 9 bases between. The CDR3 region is CASSPQTDYEQYV. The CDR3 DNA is TGTGCCAGCTCACCTCAGACAGACTACGAGCAGTACGTC.

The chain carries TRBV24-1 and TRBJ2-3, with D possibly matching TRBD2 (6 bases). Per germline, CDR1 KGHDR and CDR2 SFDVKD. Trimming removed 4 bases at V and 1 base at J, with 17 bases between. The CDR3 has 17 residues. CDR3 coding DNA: TGTGCCACCAGTGACCGCATGGGGAGGCACGGCACAGATACGCAGTATTTT. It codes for CATSDRMGRHGTDTQYF.